This TCR beta chain was observed in a study of blood T cells in healthy people across ages. Study observations and caveats: Unsorted PBMCs ruled out conclusive naive versus antigen-experienced comparison. Significant beta diversity loss was already apparent by age around 36, declining roughly linearly. Both naive CD4+ cell counts and diversity were greater in long-lived donors than in aged donors.

Donors each provided approximately 9.6 milliliters of peripheral blood. Primers used in a second PCR of about 7 to 11 cycles were a sample-barcoded 5' primer and a J-beta primer mix. TCRdb reanalysed the 5' RACE reads using MiXCR and keeps one entry per CDR3 protein. There are approximately 1,000,000 distinct CDR3 sequences in the sample; around 43% occur only once, and approximately 20% lies in the top ten. This clonotype was observed a few times. Its antigen is as yet unknown. The specimen sequenced was blood. The receptor's source is a woman in her sixties in good health.

CDR3 loop: CASSQDSNTDTQYF. As DNA, the CDR3 is TGTGCCAGCAGCCAAGATAGTAATACAGATACGCAGTATTTT. The rearrangement joins TRBV7-2 to TRBJ2-3; unclear D gene. The CDR3 consists of 14 residues. Germline CDR1 SGHTA, CDR2 FQGNSA. V lost 5 bases and J lost 3, with 12 bases in between.